A single sample gave rise to the 2 T cell receptor beta chains below, sequenced in a study of beta chain features in type 1 diabetes. Study-level points and caveats: Moderate yet significant TCRB CDR3 shortening was seen in Type 1 diabetes patients in all four CD4+ subsets.

Expressed TCRB transcripts were sequenced after all isolated RNA was converted to cDNA. Only in-frame clones appear in the TCRdb table, and some are missing; sequencing was by immunoSEQ multiplex PCR. Of approximately 70,000 clones listed, more than 45% are singletons. Their antigens remain unidentified. Sequencing was done on a sample of central memory CD4+ T cells from blood. These TCRs come from a man aged 25-40 years with type 1 diabetes.

The V call is TRBV5-6, the J call TRBJ2-7; TRBD2 matches at 8 bases. Germline values: CDR1 SGHDT, CDR2 YYEEEE. The CDR3 is 14 amino acids. V lost 2 bases and J lost 4; bases outside the gene matches: 5. CDR3 in DNA: TGTGCCAGCAGCTTTGGCGGGGGGCAATACGAGCAGTACTTC. Translating gives CASSFGGGQYEQYF.

The chain recombines TRBV6-5 with TRBJ1-2; the match to TRBD1 covers 7 bases. The length of the CDR3 is 14 residues. With V trimmed by 0 bases and J by 9 bases, 7 bases remained unmatched. The germline gives CDR1 MNHEY, CDR2 SVGAGI. The CDR3 nucleotides read TGTGCCAGCAGTTACTCGAGACAGGGAGATAGCTACACCTTC. It is translated as CASSYSRQGDSYTF.